These 30 T cell receptor beta chains came from one sample sequenced in a study of shared clonotypes between healthy human individuals (dated by TCRdb to about 2020). Libraries were constructed by the immunoSEQ multiplex PCR assay. TCRdb stores this immuneACCESS table with in-frame sequences only. Part of the clones is absent; in the studies checked, under half of the shortfall reflects unresolved V genes, and no reason is known for the rest. This sample lists 600,000 or so clones; approximately 95% were detected once. Approximately 0.11% of the sample is held by the ten biggest clonotypes. CD8 naive samples were CD45RO-negative cells positively selected for CCR7, giving a CD45RA+CCR7+ population that excluded TemRA cells. The source material was naive CD8+ T cells sorted from blood. Read against the paper, the sample's cell subset or site label means: CD45RA+CCR7+. The receptors here all came from a young woman in good health.

This clone was detected only once. The chain carries TRBV5-5 and TRBJ1-3; D is undetermined. The CDR3 length is 14 residues. Germline V gene data show CDR1 as SGHKS and CDR2 as YYEKEE (reference sequence). V was clipped by 4 bases and J by 1 base, with 9 bases between them. The CDR3 nucleotides are TGTGCCAGCAGCATCCTCCCTTCTGGAAACACCATATATTTT. Translating it yields CASSILPSGNTIYF.

The sample holds one count of this clone. The sample holds other DNA sequences that translate to the same CDR3. The rearrangement joins TRBV19 to TRBJ2-7; 10 bases are shared with TRBD1. V trimming: 6 bases; J trimming: 0 bases; junction bases outside the gene matches: 5. The CDR3 is 15 residues long. Germline CDR1 and CDR2: LNHDA and SQIVND (reference sequence). The CDR3 here is CASSPGQGVSYEQYF. CDR3 coding DNA: TGTGCCAGTAGCCCCGGACAGGGGGTCTCCTACGAGCAGTACTTC.

This rearrangement joins TRBV4-2 to TRBJ1-2, with D perhaps matching TRBD1 (5 bases). The CDR3 extends over 12 amino acids. The V gene lost 3 bases and the J gene lost 7 bases, with 9 bases spanning the gap. Per the germline V gene, CDR1 is LGHNA and CDR2 is YNFKEQ. CDR3 protein: CASSQIGGGYTF. The CDR3 nucleotides are TGTGCCAGCAGCCAGATTGGGGGTGGCTACACCTTC.

The rearrangement joins TRBV5-1 to TRBJ2-7; perhaps TRBD2 as D (7 bases). Germline CDR1 reads SGHRS; CDR2 reads YFSETQ. CDR3 length: 13 amino acids. Trimming left V 6 bases short and J 2 bases short, with 12 bases between. CDR3 loop: CASKGEGPYEQYF. The CDR3 nucleotides are TGCGCCAGCAAGGGGGAGGGCCCCTACGAGCAGTACTTC.

J is TRBJ1-5 and V is TRBV6-1, with D hard to call. Germline-derived CDR1 and CDR2 are MNHNS and SASEGT. There are 17 residues in the CDR3. V was pared by 0 bases and J by 3 bases, with 15 bases between. The DNA for the CDR3 is TGTGCCAGCAGTGAAGCGCCAAAAGGGAGGAACAATCAGCCCCAGCATTTT. It yields the protein CASSEAPKGRNNQPQHF.

About this clone: Distinct nucleotide sequences in the sample also encode this CDR3. The chain links TRBV27 to TRBJ1-5; the D gene is possibly TRBD1 (5 bases). Germline CDR1 MNHEY, CDR2 SMNVEV (reference sequence). V dropped 3 bases and J dropped 7 bases, with 10 bases sitting between them. The CDR3 runs to 13 residues. The CDR3 spells CASSLLGGQPQHF. The CDR3 nucleotides read TGTGCCAGCAGTTTGCTGGGGGGGCAGCCCCAGCATTTT.

J is TRBJ2-2 and V is TRBV27; 7 bases are a match to TRBD1. Trimming took 6 bases from V and 7 from J; bases not matched to a gene: 17. Germline CDR1 reads MNHEY; CDR2 reads SMNVEV (reference sequence). The CDR3 is made up of 17 amino acids. CDR3 region: CASSPNRGHGKSGELFF. CDR3 nucleotide sequence: TGTGCCAGCAGCCCTAACAGGGGCCACGGGAAGAGCGGGGAGCTGTTTTTT.

The rearrangement joins TRBV7-9 to TRBJ2-7, with D unresolved. V gave up 7 bases and J gave up 3 bases, with 22 bases separating them. Germline CDR1 reads SEHNR; CDR2 reads FQNEAQ (reference sequence). This CDR3 is 16 amino acids long. The CDR3 loop reads CASIPAGSWKGYEQYF. As DNA, the CDR3 is TGTGCCAGCATCCCCGCCGGGTCGTGGAAAGGCTACGAGCAGTACTTC.

The V and J genes are TRBV7-6 and TRBJ2-7, with 7 bases matching TRBD1. Germline CDR1 SGHVS, CDR2 FNYEAQ. V lost 1 base, J lost 0 bases, and 6 bases stayed unmatched. The CDR3 is made up of 16 amino acids. The CDR3 is CASSLVGTELSYEQYF. The CDR3 DNA sequence: TGTGCCAGCAGCTTAGTAGGGACAGAACTCTCCTACGAGCAGTACTTC.

V gene TRBV27 combines with J gene TRBJ2-5; 11 positions match TRBD2. The J segment lost 4 bases and the V segment lost 5 bases, leaving 3 bases of the junction unmatched. Germline V gene data show CDR1 as MNHEY and CDR2 as SMNVEV (reference sequence). The CDR3 is made up of 14 amino acids. The DNA of the CDR3 is TGTGCCAGCAGTAGGCTAGCGGGAGGAGAGACCCAGTACTTC. As protein: CASSRLAGGETQYF.

The rearrangement uses TRBV10-3 and TRBJ2-7; 7 bases line up with TRBD1. J was trimmed by 2 bases and V by 10 bases; bases with no gene match: 17. The V gene's germline CDR1 is ENHRY and CDR2 SYGVKD. The CDR3 is 16 amino acids. Here the CDR3 DNA reads TGTGCCACCGGCCCCGGACAGGCCCCGATCCCCTACGAGCAGTACTTC. This encodes CATGPGQAPIPYEQYF.

In its sample, this clone was seen a few times. DNA of the CDR3: TGTGCCAGCCAATTCACAGATACGCAGTATTTT. This translates into CASQFTDTQYF. The chain carries TRBV28 and TRBJ2-3; D not resolved. The CDR3 is 11 amino acids. Germline values: CDR1 MDHEN, CDR2 SYDVKM. V dropped 8 bases and J dropped 2 bases, with 5 bases sitting between them.

The genes are TRBV5-6 and TRBJ1-5; D is undetermined. The CDR3 has 15 residues. Deletions cut 0 bases from V and 9 bases from J, with 16 bases between. From germline, CDR1 is SGHDT and CDR2 YYEEEE. The CDR3 loop is CASSLGLDKISPQHF. For the CDR3, the DNA is TGTGCCAGCAGCTTGGGGTTAGATAAAATCTCGCCCCAGCATTTT.

The rearrangement links TRBV27 to TRBJ2-7; 8 nucleotides align to TRBD1. The CDR3 is made up of 15 amino acids. The V gene end was trimmed by 3 bases and the J gene end by 7 bases; junction bases not matched to a gene: 11. Germline CDR1 is MNHEY and CDR2 is SMNVEV (reference sequence). Here the CDR3 DNA reads TGTGCCAGCAGTTTGGTAGGGACAGGACTCCTGGAGCAGTACTTC. Amino acids: CASSLVGTGLLEQYF.

V is TRBV27 and J is TRBJ2-1; 9 bases match TRBD2. The CDR3 has 14 residues. Germline V lookup: CDR1 MNHEY, CDR2 SMNVEV (reference sequence). The J segment lost 9 bases and the V segment lost 4 bases, leaving 7 bases of the junction unmatched. CDR3 sequence (DNA): TGTGCCAGCAGTTCATTGGCGGGAGGGTCTGAGCAGTTCTTC. It translates to CASSSLAGGSEQFF.

The chain carries TRBV9 and TRBJ2-7; tentative D call: TRBD1 (5 bases). Germline CDR1 SGDLS, CDR2 YYNGEE. CDR3 length: 14 amino acids. Deletions cut 0 bases from V and 2 bases from J, with 9 bases between. CDR3 DNA: TGTGCCAGCAGCGTAGAGGGGCGCGCCTACGAGCAGTACTTC. The encoded protein is CASSVEGRAYEQYF. The complete variable domain, with remaining parts taken from reference TRBV9 and TRBJ2-7, reads DSGVTQTPKHLITATGQRVTLRCSPRSGDLSVYWYQQSLDQGLQFLIQYYNGEERAKGNILERFSAQQFPDLHSELNLSSLELGDSALYFCASSVEGRAYEQYFGPGTRLTVT.

The sample holds one count of this clone. The same CDR3 arises from other DNA sequences in this sample as well. The chain uses TRBV7-9 and TRBJ2-5; D is unresolved. The CDR3 is 13 residues long. The germline gives CDR1 SEHNR, CDR2 FQNEAQ (reference sequence). Trimming removed 0 bases from V and 3 bases from J, with 5 bases in between. CDR3 sequence (DNA): TGTGCCAGCAGCTTAGCCAGAGAAGAGACCCAGTACTTC. The encoded protein is CASSLAREETQYF.

J is TRBJ2-2 and V is TRBV4-2; 9 nucleotides align to TRBD2. Germline CDR1 is LGHNA and CDR2 is YNFKEQ. The CDR3 is 18 amino acids. V dropped 5 bases and J dropped 5; count of bases not matched to a gene: 15. CDR3 sequence: CASSERSGLAIQTGELFF. The CDR3 region has the DNA TGTGCCAGCAGCGAACGTTCGGGACTAGCAATTCAGACCGGGGAGCTGTTTTTT.

The rearrangement links TRBV28 to TRBJ2-3; no reliable D call. V was pared by 0 bases and J by 0 bases, with 16 bases between. In germline, CDR1 is MDHEN, CDR2 SYDVKM. CDR3 length: 18 amino acids. The CDR3 DNA reads TGTGCCAGCAGTTTATGCATAACCGGCGACGCTAGCACAGATACGCAGTATTTT. Amino acids: CASSLCITGDASTDTQYF.

The chain carries TRBV7-6 and TRBJ2-7; 9 bases line up with TRBD1. The CDR3 is 14 amino acids. V shed 8 bases and J 4 bases; nucleotides not matched to a gene: 9. Germline V CDR1 and CDR2: SGHVS, FNYEAQ. The CDR3 reads CASSGGTGQYEQYF. The CDR3 nucleotides are TGTGCCAGCTCTGGGGGGACAGGGCAATACGAGCAGTACTTC.

This sequence joins TRBV4-2 and TRBJ2-7; possibly TRBD2 for D (6 bases). Germline V gives CDR1 LGHNA, CDR2 YNFKEQ. This CDR3 region has 15 residues. Deletions cut 0 bases from V and 4 bases from J, with 13 bases between. This chain's CDR3 is CASSQENAREYEQYF. The DNA for the CDR3 is TGTGCCAGCAGCCAAGAAAATGCGCGGGAATACGAGCAGTACTTC.

This sequence joins TRBV10-3 and TRBJ1-1; D is possibly TRBD1 (6 bases). The germline V gene has CDR1 ENHRY and CDR2 SYGVKD. The V gene lost 7 bases and the J gene lost 0 bases, with 15 bases spanning the gap. The CDR3 consists of 15 residues. The chain's CDR3 is CAINRGGGLNTEAFF. The CDR3 bases are TGTGCCATCAATCGGGGTGGGGGCCTGAACACTGAAGCTTTCTTT.

This chain links TRBV7-9 with TRBJ2-1, with TRBD1 as a possible D gene (6 bases). Germline-derived CDR1 and CDR2 are SEHNR and FQNEAQ (reference sequence). There are 12 residues in the CDR3. The DNA of the CDR3 is TGTGCGATGCTGGGGGCCCCAGGTGAGCAGTTCTTC. Translated, it gives CAMLGAPGEQFF.

This clone was observed a few times. Other nucleotide sequences from this sample produce the same CDR3. The genes are TRBV28 and TRBJ1-1; no firm D call. Trimming left V 3 bases short and J 1 base short, with 6 bases between. The CDR3 is 13 residues long. Germline CDR1 and CDR2: MDHEN and SYDVKM. The chain's CDR3 is CASSFFGNTEAFF. The CDR3 coding sequence is TGTGCCAGCAGTTTTTTTGGGAACACTGAAGCTTTCTTT.

V and J are TRBV28 and TRBJ1-5, with D possibly TRBD1 on 6 matching bases. Per the germline V gene, CDR1 is MDHEN and CDR2 is SYDVKM. V was trimmed by 1 base and J by 6 bases, leaving 10 bases between them. This CDR3 has 14 residues. This chain's CDR3 is CASSLSTGGQPQHF. CDR3 bases: TGTGCCAGCAGTTTATCGACAGGAGGTCAGCCCCAGCATTTT.

The chain carries TRBV9 and TRBJ1-1, with D possibly being TRBD1 (5 bases). Per germline, CDR1 SGDLS and CDR2 YYNGEE. V was cut by 2 bases and J by 4 bases, with 15 bases left in between. This CDR3 contains 15 residues. CDR3 sequence reads: CASSVSRGELTEAFF. Written as DNA, the CDR3 is TGTGCCAGCAGCGTCTCCCGGGGGGAGCTCACTGAAGCTTTCTTT.

V usage is TRBV4-1 and J usage is TRBJ1-4, with a tentative D call TRBD1 (5 bases). The CDR3 covers 15 residues. Germline CDR1 and CDR2: MGHRA and YSYEKL. V was shortened by 0 bases and J by 8 bases, with 13 bases between the two germline ends. CDR3 nucleotide sequence: TGCGCCAGCAGCCAAGAAAGAGGGGCGGGGGAAAAACTGTTTTTT. It is translated as CASSQERGAGEKLFF.

The chain carries TRBV27 and TRBJ1-5; D is possibly TRBD1 (5 bases). Germline lookup yields CDR1 MNHEY and CDR2 SMNVEV (reference sequence). The CDR3 runs to 15 residues. V was trimmed by 3 bases and J by 3 bases, leaving 12 bases between them. CDR3 bases: TGTGCCAGCAGTTTTCGTGGGGGAGTCAATCAGCCCCAGCATTTT. Translating it yields CASSFRGGVNQPQHF.

The chain combines TRBV5-4 with TRBJ2-7; 7 bases align to TRBD1. CDR1 SGHNT and CDR2 YYREEE come from the germline V gene (reference sequence). Trimming cost V 0 bases and J 2 bases; bases outside gene matches: 5. The CDR3 extends over 15 amino acids. The CDR3 here is CASSLGTGWPYEQYF. For the CDR3, the DNA is TGTGCCAGCAGCTTGGGGACAGGCTGGCCCTACGAGCAGTACTTC.

The genes are TRBV7-9 and TRBJ1-6, with 8 bases identical to TRBD1. This CDR3 is 17 amino acids long. CDR1 and CDR2 (germline): SEHNR, FQNEAQ (reference sequence). With V trimmed by 1 base and J by 4 bases, 6 bases remained unmatched. CDR3 sequence: CASSLVKWDRYNSPLHF. DNA for the CDR3: TGTGCCAGCAGCTTAGTCAAATGGGACAGGTATAATTCACCCCTCCACTTT.